This note documents a single T cell receptor (beta chain) sequence. The antigen is undetermined. Germline V gives CDR1 SGHTA, CDR2 FQGNSA. V lost 5 bases and J 2 bases, leaving 14 bases between the germline ends. The CDR3 runs 15 residues. These data come from a study of shared clonotypes between healthy human individuals. In the original workflow: From ImmunoSEQ came sequences covering only the junction and carrying no quality scores, so filtering differed. Profiling relied on immunoSEQ multiplex PCR, and the TCRdb table lists in-frame clones only, not all of them. The DNA was the basis for D and trimming; V, J and clone size are from that table. Seen here are some 1.5 million clones, approximately 98% observed once, and the top ten hold about 0.45%. Study-level points and caveats: The sharing of 4% to 5.5% of naive CD4 clonotypes was seen across a few donors.

The sequencing input was naive CD4+ T cells sorted from blood. As for subset: CD45RA+ positively selected. The gene calls are TRBV7-2 and TRBJ2-3; tentative D call: TRBD2 (6 bases). This sequence was found in a man aged 25 to 40 in good health. The CDR3 is CASSTRLGATDTQYF. The CDR3 DNA reads TGTGCCAGCAGCACCAGACTAGGTGCCACAGATACGCAGTATTTT.